The entry below describes one T cell receptor beta chain. The record originates from a study of blood T cell repertoires in COVID-19. Study details: Material from acute and convalescent COVID-19 was sourced from the United States, Italy and Spain. Nucleic acid was either cDNA or gDNA, and it came from T cells, B-cell-depleted T cells, or PBMCs.

Clones were sequenced by immunoSEQ multiplex PCR, and TCRdb holds only the in-frame ones, with some missing. This table has some 200,000 clones, 84% appearing once. A Seattle source enrolled patients during active infection and followed them longitudinally. The junction had 9 bases not matched to a gene; V was cut back by 3 bases and J by 7 bases. From germline, CDR1 is SGHDN and CDR2 FVKESK. CDR3 length equals 16 residues. The receptor was derived from a woman aged 80 or over with COVID-19, enrolled during active disease. Sequenced sample: peripheral blood. V is TRBV14 and J is TRBJ2-1; 10 positions match TRBD1. CDR3 bases: TGTGCCAGCAGCCAGGCCCCGGGACAGGGGTGGAATGAGCAGTTCTTC. It is translated as CASSQAPGQGWNEQFF.